These 21 T cell receptor beta chains came from one sample sequenced in a study of OX40 agonist ivuxolimab in advanced cancers. Using immunoSEQ multiplex PCR, the repertoire was profiled, and TCRdb retains in-frame clones only, with some absent. The sample records about 15,000 clones, nearly 95% being singletons. Source: CD4+ or CD8+ T cells sorted from blood, taken in a trial of the OX40 agonist ivuxolimab. The source is an adult with an advanced solid tumor such as melanoma, head and neck, liver or kidney cancer.

The V and J genes are TRBV4-3 and TRBJ1-2; TRBD1 agrees at 7 bases. Trimming at V came to 0 bases and at J to 8 bases, leaving 12 bases not matched to a gene. The germline V gene has CDR1 LGHNA and CDR2 YSLEER. The CDR3 has 16 residues. CDR3 sequence: CASSQDPTGRVRGYTF. As DNA, the CDR3 is TGCGCCAGCAGCCAAGACCCGACAGGGAGGGTGCGGGGCTACACCTTC.

The DNA of the CDR3 is TGTGCCAGCACCCCCTGGGGGCGGGGGCGGGGTACAAGCACAGATACGCAGTATTTT. Amino acid sequence: CASTPWGRGRGTSTDTQYF. The chain carries TRBV5-5 and TRBJ2-3; D might be TRBD2 (7 bases). The CDR3 totals 19 residues. V gave up 6 bases and J gave up 0 bases, with 26 bases separating them. CDR1 is SGHKS, CDR2 YYEKEE, per germline (reference sequence). Drawing the rest from reference TRBV5-5 and TRBJ2-3, the complete variable domain is DAGVTQSPTHLIKTRGQQVTLRCSPISGHKSVSWYQQVLGQGPQFIFQYYEKEERGRGNFPDRFSARQFPNYSSELNVNALLLGDSALYLCASTPWGRGRGTSTDTQYFGPGTRLTVL.

The chain carries TRBV5-4 and TRBJ1-2; perhaps TRBD1 as D (5 bases). The CDR3 is 13 amino acids. From germline, CDR1 is SGHNT and CDR2 YYREEE (reference sequence). V gave up 0 bases and J gave up 2 bases, with 5 bases separating them. The CDR3 nucleotides read TGTGCCAGCAGCTTGGGGACAAACTATGGCTACACCTTC. It is translated as CASSLGTNYGYTF.

The genes are TRBV7-8 and TRBJ1-2, with D perhaps matching TRBD1 (6 bases). CDR3 length equals 15 residues. The germline gives CDR1 SGHVS, CDR2 FQNEAQ. V was pared by 2 bases and J by 5 bases, with 15 bases between. The CDR3 coding sequence is TGTGCCAGCAGCTTACTCAGTGAGGGGGGATATGGCTACACCTTC. Translation gives CASSLLSEGGYGYTF.

This sequence joins TRBV7-9 and TRBJ2-5; D not resolved. The CDR3 totals 15 residues. Germline values: CDR1 SEHNR, CDR2 FQNEAQ (reference sequence). Deletions cut 3 bases from V and 4 bases from J, with 15 bases between. CDR3 sequence: CASSFTGPRGETQYF. In DNA, the CDR3 is TGTGCCAGCAGCTTTACCGGACCCCGAGGAGAGACCCAGTACTTC.

The chain is built from TRBV19 and TRBJ1-1; TRBD1 matches at 10 bases. V dropped 6 bases and J dropped 8; count of bases not matched to a gene: 3. There are 12 residues in the CDR3. Germline-derived CDR1 and CDR2 are LNHDA and SQIVND (reference sequence). The CDR3 region has the DNA TGTGCCAGTAGGACAGGGGGCGCGGAAGCTTTCTTT. It is translated as CASRTGGAEAFF.

The genes are TRBV7-9 and TRBJ1-5; possibly TRBD1 for D (5 bases). The CDR3 has 14 amino acids. Trimming shortened V by 8 bases and J by 5 bases, and 16 bases separated the two germline ends. The germline V gene has CDR1 SEHNR and CDR2 FQNEAQ (reference sequence). CDR3 nucleotide sequence: TGTGCCAGCCTGAGGGCAGGGTCCGATCAGCCCCAGCATTTT. It is translated as CASLRAGSDQPQHF.

The rearrangement links TRBV11-3 to TRBJ2-7, with D uncertain. CDR1 is SGHNT and CDR2 is YENEEA in the germline V gene. The V end was cut by 2 bases, the J end by 4 bases, with 6 bases between. This CDR3 contains 12 residues. The CDR3 spells CASSLRRYEQYF. Written as DNA, the CDR3 is TGTGCCAGCAGCTTACGTCGTTACGAGCAGTACTTC.

This chain uses TRBV11-2 with TRBJ1-2, with a weak D call TRBD1 (5 bases). CDR1 is SGHAT, CDR2 FQNNGV, per germline. The CDR3 totals 15 residues. The V end lost 5 bases, the J end lost 4 bases, and 17 bases lay between the germline ends. CDR3 sequence (DNA): TGTGCCAGCAGCCCCGGACATTATGCAGGCTATGGCTACACCTTC. Translation gives CASSPGHYAGYGYTF.

The V gene is TRBV27, the J gene TRBJ2-5; D perhaps matches TRBD2 (5 bases). Germline V CDR1 and CDR2: MNHEY, SMNVEV (reference sequence). V gave up 5 bases and J gave up 5 bases, with 21 bases separating them. The CDR3 has 16 amino acids. The CDR3 loop reads CASSPSPGSSLETQYF. CDR3 DNA sequence: TGTGCCAGCAGTCCCTCCCCGGGATCTTCCCTCGAGACCCAGTACTTC.

CDR3 region: CASSANLYEQYF. Written as DNA, the CDR3 is TGTGCCAGCAGCGCCAACTTATACGAGCAGTACTTC. V gene TRBV9 combines with J gene TRBJ2-7; no definite D call. The CDR3 contains 12 residues. The ends were cut back, 3 bases at V and 4 bases at J, with 8 bases in the middle. CDR1 and CDR2 (germline): SGDLS, YYNGEE. The entire variable domain, with the rest obtained from reference TRBV9 and TRBJ2-7, is as follows: DSGVTQTPKHLITATGQRVTLRCSPRSGDLSVYWYQQSLDQGLQFLIQYYNGEERAKGNILERFSAQQFPDLHSELNLSSLELGDSALYFCASSANLYEQYFGPGTRLTVT.

The V and J genes are TRBV6-5 and TRBJ1-5; 9 nucleotides line up with TRBD1. The trim removed 2 bases at V and 5 bases at J, leaving 4 bases unmatched. The CDR3 has 15 amino acids. Germline values: CDR1 MNHEY, CDR2 SVGAGI. The CDR3 region is CASSYGTGKHQPQHF. CDR3 bases: TGTGCCAGCAGTTACGGGACAGGGAAGCATCAGCCCCAGCATTTT.

A note on this clone: The sample has other DNA sequences that encode this CDR3 too. The genes are TRBV27 and TRBJ2-2; D not resolved. The V gene lost 6 bases and the J gene lost 1 base, with 6 bases spanning the gap. The germline CDR1 and CDR2 sequences are MNHEY and SMNVEV (reference sequence). The CDR3 consists of 13 residues. The CDR3 here is CASSLGNTGELFF. The CDR3 nucleotides are TGTGCCAGCAGCCTGGGGAACACCGGGGAGCTGTTTTTT.

CDR3 DNA sequence: TGTGCCAGCAGCGTAAGACAGGGGAGCTATAACTATGGCTACACCTTC. Protein: CASSVRQGSYNYGYTF. The genes are TRBV7-2 and TRBJ1-2, with TRBD1 identical over 8 bases. Trimming removed 5 bases from V and 1 base from J; junction bases left unmatched: 9. Germline CDR1 and CDR2: SGHTA and FQGNSA. The CDR3 covers 16 residues.

This chain connects TRBV7-2 to TRBJ2-2; tentatively, D is TRBD2 (5 bases). This CDR3 has 16 amino acids. Trimming removed 5 bases at V and 5 bases at J, with 18 bases between. Germline CDR1 SGHTA, CDR2 FQGNSA. CDR3 in DNA: TGTGCCAGCAGCCACCCGGGCCAGAGGGTTACCGGGGAGCTGTTTTTT. Amino acids: CASSHPGQRVTGELFF.

The V call is TRBV27, the J call TRBJ2-3; D remains ambiguous. This CDR3 has 13 amino acids. V was pared by 4 bases and J by 6 bases, with 11 bases between. Germline V CDR1 and CDR2: MNHEY, SMNVEV (reference sequence). CDR3 region: CASSWLVGDTQYF. As DNA, the CDR3 is TGTGCCAGCAGTTGGCTAGTAGGGGATACGCAGTATTTT.

The V gene is TRBV6-1, the J gene TRBJ2-3; a weak D match, TRBD1 (6 bases). Trimming stripped 3 bases from V and 0 bases from J, with 13 bases between. The CDR3 sequence is 16 residues long. Germline-derived CDR1 and CDR2 are MNHNS and SASEGT. The CDR3: CASSDRVQGSTDTQYF. CDR3 coding DNA: TGTGCCAGCAGTGACAGAGTGCAGGGGAGCACAGATACGCAGTATTTT.

The genes are TRBV4-3 and TRBJ1-1; TRBD1 might be the D (6 bases). In germline, CDR1 is LGHNA, CDR2 YSLEER. There are 15 residues in the CDR3. The germline V and J ends were trimmed by 0 bases and 7 bases, with 15 bases remaining between them. The CDR3: CASSQDDSRGYEAFF. The CDR3 DNA is TGCGCCAGCAGCCAAGATGACAGCAGGGGTTATGAAGCTTTCTTT.

V is TRBV9 and J is TRBJ2-7; maybe TRBD1 (7 bases). The germline V gene has CDR1 SGDLS and CDR2 YYNGEE. The germline V and J ends were trimmed by 4 bases and 4 bases, with 15 bases remaining between them. This CDR3 has 14 amino acids. DNA for the CDR3: TGTGCCAGCAGCAGGGGGGACAGCCTGTACGAGCAGTACTTC. Its translation is CASSRGDSLYEQYF.

The table lists this clone with a count of one. The rearrangement links TRBV4-2 to TRBJ2-7; TRBD2 aligns across 7 bases. With 0 bases clipped from V and 1 base from J, the junction kept 6 bases outside the gene matches. The CDR3 is 16 residues long. Germline CDR1 and CDR2: LGHNA and YNFKEQ. The CDR3 coding sequence is TGTGCCAGCAGCCAAGATGTGTCTAGCGGATCCTACGAGCAGTACTTC. Translated, it gives CASSQDVSSGSYEQYF.

The V call is TRBV2, the J call TRBJ1-6, with D possibly being TRBD1 (6 bases). The V end lost 9 bases, the J end lost 8 bases, and 11 bases lay between the germline ends. CDR1 SNHLY and CDR2 FYNNEI come from the germline V gene. CDR3 length equals 12 residues. The CDR3 coding sequence is TGTGCCAGGCAGGGGTTTGATTCACCCCTCCACTTT. As protein: CARQGFDSPLHF.